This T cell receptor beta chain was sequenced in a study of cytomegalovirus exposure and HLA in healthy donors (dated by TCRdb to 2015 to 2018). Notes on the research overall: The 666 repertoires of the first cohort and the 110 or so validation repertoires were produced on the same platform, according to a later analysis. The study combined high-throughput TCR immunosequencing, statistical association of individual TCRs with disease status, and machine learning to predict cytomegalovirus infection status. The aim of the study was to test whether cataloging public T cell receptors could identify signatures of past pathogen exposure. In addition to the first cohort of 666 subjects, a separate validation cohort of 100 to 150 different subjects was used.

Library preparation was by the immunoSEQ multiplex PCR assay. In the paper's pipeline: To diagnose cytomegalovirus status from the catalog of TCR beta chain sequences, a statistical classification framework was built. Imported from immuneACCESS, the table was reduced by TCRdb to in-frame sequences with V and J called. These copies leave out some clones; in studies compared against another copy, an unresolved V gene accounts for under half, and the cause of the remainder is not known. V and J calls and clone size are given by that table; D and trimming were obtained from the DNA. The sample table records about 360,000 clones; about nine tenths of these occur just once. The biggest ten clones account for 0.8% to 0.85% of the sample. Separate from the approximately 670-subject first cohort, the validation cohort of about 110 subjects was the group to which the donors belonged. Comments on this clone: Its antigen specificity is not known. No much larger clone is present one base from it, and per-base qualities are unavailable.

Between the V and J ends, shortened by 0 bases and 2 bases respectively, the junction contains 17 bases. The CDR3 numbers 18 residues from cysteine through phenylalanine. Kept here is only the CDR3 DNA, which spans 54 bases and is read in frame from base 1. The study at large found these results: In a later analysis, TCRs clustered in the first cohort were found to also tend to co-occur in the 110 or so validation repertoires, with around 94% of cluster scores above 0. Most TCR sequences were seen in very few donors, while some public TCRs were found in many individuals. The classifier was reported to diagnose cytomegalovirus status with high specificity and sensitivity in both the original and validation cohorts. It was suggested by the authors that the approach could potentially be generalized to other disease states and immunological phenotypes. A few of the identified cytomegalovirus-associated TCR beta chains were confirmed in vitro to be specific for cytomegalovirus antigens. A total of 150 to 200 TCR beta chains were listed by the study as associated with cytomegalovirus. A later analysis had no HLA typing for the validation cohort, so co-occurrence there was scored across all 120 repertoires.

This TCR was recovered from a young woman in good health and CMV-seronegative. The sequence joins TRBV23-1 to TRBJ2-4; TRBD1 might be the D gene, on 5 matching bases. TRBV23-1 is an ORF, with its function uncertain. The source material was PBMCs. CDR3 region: CASSQSIGRALSKNIQYF. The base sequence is TGCGCCAGCAGTCAATCGATAGGCAGGGCGCTTTCCAAAAACATTCAGTACTTC.